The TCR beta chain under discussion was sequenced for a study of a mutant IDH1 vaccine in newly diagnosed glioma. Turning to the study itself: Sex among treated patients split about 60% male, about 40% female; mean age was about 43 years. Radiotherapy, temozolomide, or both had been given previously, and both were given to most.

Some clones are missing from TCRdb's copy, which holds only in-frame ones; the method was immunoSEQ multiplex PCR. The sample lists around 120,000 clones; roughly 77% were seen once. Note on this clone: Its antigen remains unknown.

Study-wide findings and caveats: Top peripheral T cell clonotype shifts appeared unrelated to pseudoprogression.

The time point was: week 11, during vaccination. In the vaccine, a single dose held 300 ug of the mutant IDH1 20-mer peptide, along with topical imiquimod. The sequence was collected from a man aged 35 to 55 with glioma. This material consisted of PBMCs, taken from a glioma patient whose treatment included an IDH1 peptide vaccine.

The CDR3 is CASSLGGGLAEAFF. For the CDR3, the DNA is TGTGCCAGCAGCTTAGGAGGGGGTTTAGCTGAAGCTTTCTTT. This chain uses TRBV7-6 with TRBJ1-1, with a possible D match to TRBD1 (6 bases). The CDR3 has 14 residues. CDR1 is SGHVS and CDR2 is FNYEAQ in the germline V gene. V lost 1 base and J 6 bases, leaving 12 bases between the germline ends.